This TCR beta chain was captured in a study of blood T cell repertoires in COVID-19. Overall study: Donors in the United States, Italy and Spain gave samples during acute or convalescent COVID-19. T cells, B-cell-depleted T cells, or PBMCs provided the cDNA or gDNA that served as material.

In the authors' workflow: Estimates of nucleated cell counts were drawn from the amplification of reference gene primers. Produced via immunoSEQ multiplex PCR; TCRdb's table is partial and in-frame only. V and J calls and clone size come straight from that table; D and trimming were deduced from the DNA. The sample consists of about 25,000 clones, approximately 91% of them appearing once. This CDR3 contains 16 residues. Looked up from germline, CDR1 is SGHRS and CDR2 is YFSETQ. V lost 2 bases, J lost 5 bases, and 7 bases stayed unmatched. The sequence came from an older man with active COVID-19. The rearrangement joins TRBV5-1 to TRBJ2-5, with 12 bases matching TRBD1. Sample: peripheral blood. CDR3 sequence: CASSFGMGQGAETQYF. DNA for the CDR3: TGCGCCAGCAGCTTCGGCATGGGACAGGGGGCTGAGACCCAGTACTTC.